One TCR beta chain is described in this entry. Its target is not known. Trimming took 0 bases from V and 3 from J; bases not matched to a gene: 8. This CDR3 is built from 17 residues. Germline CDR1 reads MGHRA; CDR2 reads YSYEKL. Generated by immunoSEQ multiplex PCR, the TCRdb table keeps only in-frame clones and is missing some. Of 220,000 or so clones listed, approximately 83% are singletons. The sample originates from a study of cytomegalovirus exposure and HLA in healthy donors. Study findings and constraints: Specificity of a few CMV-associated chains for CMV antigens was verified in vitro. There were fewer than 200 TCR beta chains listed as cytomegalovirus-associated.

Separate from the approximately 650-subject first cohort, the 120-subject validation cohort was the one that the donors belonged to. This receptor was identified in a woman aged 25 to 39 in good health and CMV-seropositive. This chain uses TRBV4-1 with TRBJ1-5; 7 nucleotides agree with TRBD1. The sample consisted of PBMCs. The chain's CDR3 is CASSQDLRGRVNQPQHF. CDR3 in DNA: TGCGCCAGCAGCCAAGATTTGAGGGGGCGAGTCAATCAGCCCCAGCATTTT.